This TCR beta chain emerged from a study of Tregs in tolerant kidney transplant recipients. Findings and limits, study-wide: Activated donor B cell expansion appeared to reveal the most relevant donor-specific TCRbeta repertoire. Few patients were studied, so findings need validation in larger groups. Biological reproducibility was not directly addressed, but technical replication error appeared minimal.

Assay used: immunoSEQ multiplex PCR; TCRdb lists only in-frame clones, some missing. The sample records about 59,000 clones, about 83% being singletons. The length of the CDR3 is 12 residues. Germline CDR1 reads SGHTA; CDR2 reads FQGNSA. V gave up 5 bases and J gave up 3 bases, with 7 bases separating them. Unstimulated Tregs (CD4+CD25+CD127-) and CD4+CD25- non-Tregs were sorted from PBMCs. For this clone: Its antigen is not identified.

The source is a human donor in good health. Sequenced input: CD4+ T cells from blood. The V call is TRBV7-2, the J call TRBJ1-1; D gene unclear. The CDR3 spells CASSRRYTEAFF. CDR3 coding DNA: TGTGCCAGCAGCCGGAGGTACACTGAAGCTTTCTTT.